The clone carrying this T cell receptor beta chain has ten or more counts. The antigen is unknown. These data originate in a study of spatial heterogeneity in lung cancer. Study outcomes and limitations: Tumors with more nonsynonymous mutations had more expanded intratumoral alpha and beta TCRs.

Time point specified: sample taken at primary tumor resection. Around 68 TRACERx patients with early, untreated non-small cell lung cancer donated samples. Sequencing of whole RNA from tumor, nontumor lung or frozen PBMC involved no sorting. Unique molecular identifiers tagged every individual TCR cDNA molecule. TCRdb redid the calling of the 5' RACE reads with MiXCR, one entry per CDR3 protein. Of about 13,000 distinct CDR3 sequences in the sample, approximately 4.6% were seen once. Sequenced here: lung tumor tissue, sampled at surgery. This TCR came from a male donor with early-stage non-small cell lung cancer.

Here the CDR3 reads CAWSRGQGFTGELFF. DNA for the CDR3: TGTGCCTGGAGTAGGGGACAGGGCTTCACCGGGGAGCTGTTTTTT. This sequence joins TRBV30 and TRBJ2-2, with 9 nucleotides matching TRBD1. V was pared by 2 bases and J by 4 bases, with 5 bases of the junction left unmatched. CDR1 and CDR2 (germline): GTSNPN, SVGIG (reference sequence). This CDR3 has 15 residues.